What follows are 24 T cell receptor beta chains derived from one specimen sequenced in a study of T cell responses to AZD1222 COVID-19 vaccine. The assay was immunoSEQ multiplex PCR, and TCRdb's table has in-frame clones only and misses some. Of around 160,000 clones listed, approximately 89% were seen once; the top ten hold roughly 16%. The material sequenced was peripheral blood, taken on day 0 of AZD1222 vaccination. These receptors all stem from an adult in good health.

The count of this clone is one. The gene calls are TRBV27 and TRBJ2-6; D not certain. The ends were cut back, 7 bases at V and 2 bases at J, with 12 bases in the middle. Germline V gene sequence: CDR1 MNHEY, CDR2 SMNVEV (reference sequence). This CDR3 has 15 residues. The CDR3 bases are TGTGCCAGCAAGCAGTTGGTGGCTGGGGCCAACGTCCTGACTTTC. As protein: CASKQLVAGANVLTF.

The chain uses TRBV11-2 and TRBJ1-1; no clear D. Trimming took off 10 bases at V and 1 base at J, with 13 bases between the two ends. CDR1 is SGHAT and CDR2 is FQNNGV in the germline V gene. The CDR3 totals 13 residues. CDR3 DNA sequence: TGTGCCACGGACGGGTATCCGAACACTGAAGCTTTCTTT. This encodes CATDGYPNTEAFF.

This clone was picked up a small number of times. V and J are TRBV5-1 and TRBJ1-6; 12 bases are shared with TRBD1. V shed 3 bases and J 13 bases; nucleotides not matched to a gene: 5. The CDR3 contains 14 residues. CDR1 SGHRS and CDR2 YFSETQ come from the germline V gene. CDR3 protein: CASSSGTGGEPLHF. The CDR3 DNA is TGCGCCAGCAGCTCCGGGACAGGGGGCGAGCCCCTCCACTTT.

This clone was found once. The gene calls are TRBV7-8 and TRBJ2-2; TRBD1 might be the D (6 bases). Germline CDR1 is SGHVS and CDR2 is FQNEAQ. CDR3 length: 16 residues. The V gene lost 4 bases and the J gene lost 4 bases, with 16 bases spanning the gap. The CDR3 reads CASSWGRTPGTGELFF. The CDR3 DNA follows: TGTGCCAGCAGCTGGGGGCGGACTCCGGGCACCGGGGAGCTGTTTTTT.

CDR3 nucleotide sequence: TGTGCCAGCAGCTTAGGTGGCTACACCTTC. This sequence encodes CASSLGGYTF. The chain links TRBV7-9 to TRBJ1-2; D is ambiguous. V was clipped by 1 base and J by 7 bases, with 1 base between them. This CDR3 comprises 10 residues. Germline loops: CDR1 SEHNR, CDR2 FQNEAQ (reference sequence).

This chain links TRBV7-9 with TRBJ1-3; no firm D call. The length of the CDR3 is 12 residues. Trimming removed 5 bases from V and 8 bases from J, with 10 bases in between. The V gene's germline CDR1 is SEHNR and CDR2 FQNEAQ (reference sequence). DNA of the CDR3: TGTGCCAGCAGCCTGACGGGGTACACCATATATTTT. Translated, it gives CASSLTGYTIYF.

The chain is built from TRBV3-1 (or the pseudogene TRBV3-2) and TRBJ1-1; tentative D call: TRBD1 (6 bases). With 7 bases removed from V and 3 bases from J, the gap between germline ends came to 15 bases. Per germline, CDR1 LGHDT and CDR2 YNNKEL (reference sequence). The CDR3 runs 14 residues. CDR3 loop: CASNQRGADTEAFF. The CDR3 DNA is TGTGCCAGCAACCAGCGGGGGGCGGACACTGAAGCTTTCTTT.

The rearrangement uses TRBV4-2 and TRBJ2-7; TRBD1 agrees at 8 bases. Germline CDR1 LGHNA, CDR2 YNFKEQ. V trimming: 0 bases; J trimming: 3 bases; junction bases outside the gene matches: 1. The CDR3 runs 14 residues. The CDR3 spells CASSQDTGGYEQYF. In nucleotides, the CDR3 is TGTGCCAGCAGCCAAGATACAGGGGGCTACGAGCAGTACTTC.

The gene calls are TRBV30 and TRBJ2-1; weak D call: TRBD1 (6 bases). V lost 1 base, J lost 1 base, and 11 bases lay in between. CDR1 is GTSNPN and CDR2 is SVGIG in the germline V gene (reference sequence). The CDR3 has 15 amino acids. Here the CDR3 reads CAWSGQVTSYNEQFF. CDR3 DNA: TGTGCCTGGAGTGGACAGGTGACGTCCTACAATGAGCAGTTCTTC.

This clone has only one observation. The genes are TRBV7-3 and TRBJ2-1, with 10 bases identical to TRBD2. Germline CDR1 is SGHTA and CDR2 is FQGTGA. The CDR3 sequence is 15 residues long. The J segment lost 4 bases and the V segment lost 5 bases, leaving 5 bases of the junction unmatched. The CDR3 DNA follows: TGTGCCAGCAGCCCTACTAGCGGGGAATACAATGAGCAGTTCTTC. Translation gives CASSPTSGEYNEQFF.

V gene TRBV2 combines with J gene TRBJ2-7; a weak D match, TRBD2 (6 bases). CDR3 length: 13 amino acids. Germline V CDR1 and CDR2: SNHLY, FYNNEI. V lost 6 bases and J 6 bases, leaving 15 bases between the germline ends. The CDR3 sequence is CASSADQRVEQYF. In DNA, the CDR3 is TGTGCCAGCAGCGCGGACCAGCGGGTCGAGCAGTACTTC.

The chain links TRBV4-2 to TRBJ2-1; either TRBD1 or TRBD2 may fit D (5 bases each). There are 15 residues in the CDR3. Germline V CDR1 and CDR2: LGHNA, YNFKEQ. The V end lost 4 bases, the J end lost 2 bases, and 12 bases lay between the germline ends. This CDR3 reads CASSPPRGAYNEQFF. CDR3 coding DNA: TGTGCCAGCAGCCCCCCGAGAGGGGCCTACAATGAGCAGTTCTTC.

In the case of this clone: The same CDR3 also results from other DNA sequences found in this sample. The chain couples TRBV5-1 to TRBJ2-1, with D tentatively TRBD2 (5 bases). With 0 bases removed from V and 2 bases from J, the gap between germline ends came to 9 bases. In germline, CDR1 is SGHRS, CDR2 YFSETQ. CDR3 size: 15 residues. CDR3 loop: CASSLVGETYNEQFF. For the CDR3, the DNA is TGCGCCAGCAGCTTGGTCGGGGAGACCTACAATGAGCAGTTCTTC.

The chain is built from TRBV7-6 and TRBJ1-4; D unresolved. The ends were cut back, 4 bases at V and 6 bases at J, with 24 bases in the middle. The CDR3 is 18 amino acids. CDR1 is SGHVS and CDR2 is FNYEAQ in the germline V gene. CDR3 sequence reads: CASSSALGSQRGDEKLFF. CDR3 DNA sequence: TGTGCCAGCAGCTCCGCCCTCGGGAGCCAACGGGGTGATGAAAAACTGTTTTTT. The whole variable domain, remainder taken from reference TRBV7-6 and TRBJ1-4, is GAGVSQSPRYKVTKRGQDVALRCDPISGHVSLYWYRQALGQGPEFLTYFNYEAQQDKSGLPNDRFSAERPEGSISTLTIQRTEQRDSAMYRCASSSALGSQRGDEKLFFGSGTQLSVL.

This chain links TRBV6-2 or TRBV6-3 with TRBJ1-5; D gene ambiguous. The CDR3 loop spans 15 amino acids. V shed 0 bases and J shed 5 bases, with 11 bases lying between them. In germline, CDR1 is MNHEY, CDR2 SVGEGT. CDR3 sequence: CASSYSSISDQPQHF. The CDR3 nucleotides are TGTGCCAGCAGTTACTCGTCAATCTCGGATCAGCCCCAGCATTTT.

This chain joins TRBV2 and TRBJ2-2; TRBD2 matches at 9 bases. Unmatched junction bases numbered 8, after V lost 3 bases and J lost 3 bases. The CDR3 has 17 residues. Looked up from germline, CDR1 is SNHLY and CDR2 is FYNNEI. Here the CDR3 reads CASSENVGTSYTGELFF. For the CDR3, the DNA is TGTGCCAGCAGTGAGAACGTCGGGACTAGCTACACCGGGGAGCTGTTTTTT.

The rearrangement uses TRBV4-1 and TRBJ2-2; a possible D gene is TRBD1 (5 bases). Trimming shortened V by 0 bases and J by 5 bases, and 16 bases separated the two germline ends. This CDR3 comprises 17 residues. Per the germline V gene, CDR1 is MGHRA and CDR2 is YSYEKL. The CDR3 DNA is TGCGCCAGCAGCCAAGAAGATCCCAGGGTGGGTACCGGGGAGCTGTTTTTT. Its translation: CASSQEDPRVGTGELFF.

This clone was seen a few times. The chain couples TRBV7-2 to TRBJ2-3; D perhaps matches TRBD2 (6 bases). V shed 1 base and J shed 8 bases, with 10 bases lying between them. Germline loops: CDR1 SGHTA, CDR2 FQGNSA. There are 13 residues in the CDR3. CDR3 residues: CASSLEASATQYF. The CDR3 nucleotides read TGTGCCAGCAGCTTAGAGGCTAGCGCTACGCAGTATTTT.

The chain couples TRBV24-1 to TRBJ1-1; no definite D call. Germline loops: CDR1 KGHDR, CDR2 SFDVKD. Trimming left V 4 bases short and J 2 bases short, with 4 bases between. The CDR3 is 12 residues long. The CDR3 bases are TGTGCCACCAGTGACTCAAACACTGAAGCTTTCTTT. Translation: CATSDSNTEAFF.

The rearrangement uses TRBV7-9 and TRBJ1-6; 9 nucleotides line up with TRBD1. Germline CDR1 reads SEHNR; CDR2 reads FQNEAQ (reference sequence). The CDR3 consists of 15 residues. V lost 1 base and J lost 7; bases outside the gene matches: 2. CDR3 protein: CASSLVGQGNSPLHF. CDR3 DNA sequence: TGTGCCAGCAGCTTAGTCGGACAGGGGAATTCACCCCTCCACTTT. The complete variable domain, with remaining parts taken from reference TRBV7-9 and TRBJ1-6, reads DTGVSQNPRHKITKRGQNVTFRCDPISEHNRLYWYRQTLGQGPEFLTYFQNEAQLEKSRLLSDRFSAERPKGSFSTLEIQRTEQGDSAMYLCASSLVGQGNSPLHFGNGTRLTVT.

V is TRBV9 and J is TRBJ1-1, with D possibly TRBD1 on 6 matching bases. The CDR3 length is 13 residues. In germline, CDR1 is SGDLS, CDR2 YYNGEE. The germline V and J ends were trimmed by 3 bases and 10 bases, with 16 bases remaining between them. The CDR3 region is CASSGTAPSGAFF. CDR3 nucleotide sequence: TGTGCCAGCAGCGGGACAGCACCCTCCGGAGCTTTCTTT.

The CDR3 DNA reads TGTGCCAGCTCACCGACAGGGCTGAACTATGGCTACACCTTC. It specifies CASSPTGLNYGYTF. The chain has TRBV18 and TRBJ1-2, with 7 bases aligning to TRBD1. Germline CDR1 and CDR2: KGHSH and LQKENI. The CDR3 loop spans 14 amino acids. Trimming removed 3 bases from V and 2 bases from J; junction bases left unmatched: 3. Full variable domain (rest looked up from reference TRBV18 and TRBJ1-2): NAGVMQNPRHLVRRRGQEARLRCSPMKGHSHVYWYRQLPEEGLKFMVYLQKENIIDESGMPKERFSAEFPKEGPSILRIQQVVRGDSAAYFCASSPTGLNYGYTFGSGTRLTVV.

The rearrangement links TRBV7-9 to TRBJ2-1; 7 bases fit TRBD2. This CDR3 spans 15 amino acids. V lost 3 bases to trimming and J lost 2 bases; unmatched junction nucleotides: 4. Germline CDR1 SEHNR, CDR2 FQNEAQ (reference sequence). The CDR3 sequence is CASSFQRGTYNEQFF. CDR3 coding DNA: TGTGCCAGCAGCTTTCAGCGGGGCACCTACAATGAGCAGTTCTTC.

About this clone itself: The identical CDR3 is also encoded by other nucleotide sequences in the sample. The V gene is TRBV28, the J gene TRBJ1-2; D gene unclear. The CDR3 has 11 amino acids. V lost 2 bases to trimming and J lost 4 bases, with 2 bases between them. Germline CDR1 is MDHEN and CDR2 is SYDVKM. CDR3 in DNA: TGTGCCAGCAGTTTACGCTATGGCTACACCTTC. Its protein product is CASSLRYGYTF.